The 21 T cell receptor beta chains below were found in one sample sequenced in a study of T cells in Graves' hyperthyroidism and ophthalmopathy. It was RNA transcripts that yielded the amplified TCR beta CDR3 regions. Using the HTBI primer set, a first-round RT-PCR was run on the TCR CDR3. Using its own MiXCR run on the multiplex PCR reads, TCRdb lists one record per CDR3 protein. The sample has about 640,000 distinct CDR3 sequences, about 14% seen once. Sequencing was done on a sample of blood. These receptors were collected from a woman aged 45-65 years with Graves' ophthalmopathy.

At least ten counts were recorded for this clonotype. The chain employs TRBV7-9 and TRBJ2-7, with D uncertain. Between the trimmed V and J ends, which lost 1 base and 7 bases, there was a span of 11 bases. Germline CDR1 is SEHNR and CDR2 is FQNEAQ (reference sequence). The CDR3 sequence is 13 residues long. For the CDR3, the DNA is TGTGCCAGCAGCTTAGGCCAGCCAGCTGAGCAGTACTTC. Translated, it gives CASSLGQPAEQYF. Filled out from reference TRBV7-9 and TRBJ2-7, the complete variable domain reads DTGVSQNPRHKITKRGQNVTFRCDPISEHNRLYWYRQTLGQGPEFLTYFQNEAQLEKSRLLSDRFSAERPKGSFSTLEIQRTEQGDSAMYLCASSLGQPAEQYFGPGTRLTVT.

This clonotype was seen a few times. V and J are TRBV10-3 and TRBJ2-2; no firm D call. Trimming took off 0 bases at V and 5 bases at J, with 16 bases between the two ends. Germline V gives CDR1 ENHRY, CDR2 SYGVKD. The CDR3 has 17 residues. Here the CDR3 reads CAISESSGPPLTGELFF. The CDR3 nucleotides read TGTGCCATCAGTGAGTCGTCGGGCCCCCCATTGACCGGGGAGCTGTTTTTT.

This clonotype has at least ten counts. The rearrangement links TRBV11-2 to TRBJ2-7; D is ambiguous. The CDR3 spans 14 residues. CDR1 and CDR2 from the germline V gene are SGHAT and FQNNGV. Deletions cut 4 bases from V and 2 bases from J, with 12 bases between. CDR3 loop: CASSSGRLTYEQYF. Written as DNA, the CDR3 is TGTGCCAGCAGCTCCGGACGGTTGACCTACGAGCAGTACTTC.

Concerning this clonotype itself: Being one base from a much bigger clone, this may be a read error. The genes are TRBV20-1 and TRBJ2-7; 9 positions match TRBD2. Trimming took 6 bases from V and 2 from J; bases not matched to a gene: 8. The CDR3 sequence is 14 residues long. CDR1 and CDR2 from the germline V gene are DFQATT and SNEGSKA (reference sequence). This chain's CDR3 is CSATRTSDAYEQYF. CDR3 coding DNA: TGCAGTGCCACGCGGACTAGCGACGCCTACGAGCAGTACTTC.

This clonotype showed up many times. The rearrangement joins TRBV20-1 to TRBJ2-1; the D is unclear. Germline V gene lookup returns CDR1 DFQATT and CDR2 SNEGSKA (reference sequence). CDR3 length: 13 residues. Between the trimmed V and J ends, which lost 0 bases and 4 bases, there was a span of 7 bases. The CDR3 reads CSARDGQYNEQFF. In nucleotides, the CDR3 is TGCAGTGCTAGAGATGGCCAGTACAATGAGCAGTTCTTC.

CDR3 sequence: CSARDPSGGTYNEQFF. The CDR3 bases are TGCAGTGCTAGAGATCCCAGCGGGGGAACCTACAATGAGCAGTTCTTC. This chain links TRBV20-1 with TRBJ2-1; TRBD2 agrees at 8 bases. V dropped 0 bases and J dropped 2; count of bases not matched to a gene: 6. CDR1 and CDR2 (germline): DFQATT, SNEGSKA (reference sequence). CDR3 length equals 16 residues.

The sample holds many counts of this clonotype. The chain carries TRBV11-3 and TRBJ2-2; D call uncertain. Germline CDR1 is SGHNT and CDR2 is YENEEA. There are 12 residues in the CDR3. V lost 3 bases, J lost 10 bases, and 9 bases lay in between. The CDR3 sequence: CASSFEQKELFF. The CDR3, as DNA: TGTGCCAGCAGCTTCGAACAGAAGGAGCTGTTTTTT.

The chain is built from TRBV20-1 and TRBJ1-4; D unclear. Germline CDR1 DFQATT, CDR2 SNEGSKA (reference sequence). The V end lost 5 bases, the J end lost 16 bases, and 17 bases lay between the germline ends. The CDR3 length is 11 residues. CDR3 in amino acids: CSAVDRFEPFF. The DNA for the CDR3 is TGCAGTGCTGTTGATCGTTTCGAACCGTTTTTT.

This clonotype came up many times. The chain has TRBV5-1 and TRBJ2-7, with TRBD2 matching 9 bases. The length of the CDR3 is 15 residues. The V and J ends lost 3 bases and 0 bases, in that order; junction bases with no gene match: 4. The germline CDR1 and CDR2 sequences are SGHRS and YFSETQ. DNA for the CDR3: TGCGCCAGCAGCTGGACTAGCGTCCTCTCCTACGAGCAGTACTTC. Translating it yields CASSWTSVLSYEQYF.

This chain uses TRBV7-9 with TRBJ1-1; D is uncertain. Trimming left V 0 bases short and J 5 bases short, with 4 bases between. The CDR3 runs to 12 residues. Germline lookup yields CDR1 SEHNR and CDR2 FQNEAQ (reference sequence). Here the CDR3 DNA reads TGTGCCAGCAGCTTAGCTTCTACTGAAGCTTTCTTT. Amino acid sequence: CASSLASTEAFF.

V gene TRBV20-1 combines with J gene TRBJ1-3; D not certain. The CDR3 has 15 amino acids. Trimming pared 0 bases from V and 2 bases from J, leaving 11 bases between. The V gene's germline CDR1 is DFQATT and CDR2 SNEGSKA (reference sequence). The CDR3 nucleotides are TGCAGTGCTAGAGATTACATAGGAACTGGAAACACCATATATTTT. This translates into CSARDYIGTGNTIYF.

The chain links TRBV27 to TRBJ2-1, with unresolved D. V shed 0 bases and J shed 4 bases, with 13 bases lying between them. Per the germline V gene, CDR1 is MNHEY and CDR2 is SMNVEV (reference sequence). The CDR3 is 16 residues long. The CDR3 DNA is TGTGCCAGCAGTTTATCGTCTACCCCCGGGTACAATGAGCAGTTCTTC. Encoded protein: CASSLSSTPGYNEQFF.

This chain joins TRBV24-1 and TRBJ1-5, with a possible D match to TRBD1 (5 bases). Trimming left V 3 bases short and J 0 bases short, with 20 bases between. The CDR3 totals 19 residues. Germline CDR1 reads KGHDR; CDR2 reads SFDVKD. For the CDR3, the DNA is TGTGCCACCAGTGATACTTCCGGGACGGGCCCTTATAGCAATCAGCCCCAGCATTTT. As protein: CATSDTSGTGPYSNQPQHF.

At least ten counts were recorded for this clonotype. The chain couples TRBV12-3 or TRBV12-4 to TRBJ2-7; 13 nucleotides align to TRBD2. Trimming removed 2 bases from V and 4 bases from J; junction bases left unmatched: 5. CDR3 length equals 16 residues. CDR3 sequence reads: CASSLTSGRAAYEQYF. In DNA form, the CDR3 reads TGTGCCAGCAGTTTAACTAGCGGGAGGGCCGCGTACGAGCAGTACTTC.

The chain combines TRBV5-6 with TRBJ2-1, with 7 bases that match TRBD2. The germline V gene encodes CDR1 SGHDT and CDR2 YYEEEE. V gave up 1 base and J gave up 6 bases; unmatched junction bases: 13. This CDR3 comprises 17 residues. The CDR3 nucleotides are TGTGCCAGCAGCTTGTTCCGATCGGGGGGAGGTGTCAATGAGCAGTTCTTC. Translation gives CASSLFRSGGGVNEQFF.

This clonotype was seen repeatedly, ten times or more. J is TRBJ2-1 and V is TRBV9; 11 bases agree with TRBD2. The V gene's germline CDR1 is SGDLS and CDR2 YYNGEE. The CDR3 is 16 residues long. Trimming at V came to 4 bases and at J to 2 bases, leaving 5 bases not matched to a gene. CDR3 in DNA: TGTGCCAGCAGCCCCGGGGGACTAGCGGCCTACAATGAGCAGTTCTTC. Protein product: CASSPGGLAAYNEQFF.

This clonotype was picked up many times. The rearrangement links TRBV7-9 to TRBJ1-1; D not certain. V shed 5 bases and J shed 0 bases, with 16 bases lying between them. Germline CDR1 is SEHNR and CDR2 is FQNEAQ (reference sequence). This CDR3 region has 16 residues. This chain's CDR3 is CASSLTDRYMNTEAFF. CDR3 coding DNA: TGTGCCAGCAGCCTAACAGACCGCTACATGAACACTGAAGCTTTCTTT.

Only a few counts were recorded for this clonotype. The J gene is TRBJ2-3, the V gene TRBV18; TRBD2 matches 8 bases. The germline CDR1 and CDR2 sequences are KGHSH and LQKENI. CDR3 length: 17 amino acids. The ends lost 2 bases at V and 1 base at J; junction bases unmatched: 8. In DNA form, the CDR3 reads TGTGCCAGCTCACCAAGACCCAGCGGGAGTGGCACAGATACGCAGTATTTT. Its protein product is CASSPRPSGSGTDTQYF.

The table lists this clonotype with many counts. The rearrangement uses TRBV18 and TRBJ2-5; D gene uncertain. Germline V gives CDR1 KGHSH, CDR2 LQKENI. CDR3 size: 12 residues. Trimming shortened V by 1 base and J by 5 bases, and 5 bases separated the two germline ends. The CDR3 is CASSPQAETQYF. The CDR3, as DNA: TGTGCCAGCTCACCACAGGCTGAGACCCAGTACTTC.

This clonotype came up many times. The V gene is TRBV28, the J gene TRBJ2-4; D perhaps matches TRBD2 (6 bases). This CDR3 spans 15 amino acids. V lost 4 bases, J lost 0 bases, and 10 bases lay in between. Germline CDR1 and CDR2: MDHEN and SYDVKM. The CDR3 reads CASSWDSVAKNIQYF. The CDR3 bases are TGTGCCAGCAGTTGGGACTCGGTAGCCAAAAACATTCAGTACTTC.

The chain uses TRBV19 and TRBJ2-1; 7 bases align to TRBD2. The J segment lost 11 bases and the V segment lost 8 bases, leaving 21 bases of the junction unmatched. CDR3 size: 16 residues. The germline CDR1 and CDR2 sequences are LNHDA and SQIVND (reference sequence). This chain's CDR3 is CASVHGGGPNSYKQFF. CDR3 DNA sequence: TGTGCCAGTGTCCATGGGGGAGGGCCGAATAGTTATAAGCAGTTCTTC.